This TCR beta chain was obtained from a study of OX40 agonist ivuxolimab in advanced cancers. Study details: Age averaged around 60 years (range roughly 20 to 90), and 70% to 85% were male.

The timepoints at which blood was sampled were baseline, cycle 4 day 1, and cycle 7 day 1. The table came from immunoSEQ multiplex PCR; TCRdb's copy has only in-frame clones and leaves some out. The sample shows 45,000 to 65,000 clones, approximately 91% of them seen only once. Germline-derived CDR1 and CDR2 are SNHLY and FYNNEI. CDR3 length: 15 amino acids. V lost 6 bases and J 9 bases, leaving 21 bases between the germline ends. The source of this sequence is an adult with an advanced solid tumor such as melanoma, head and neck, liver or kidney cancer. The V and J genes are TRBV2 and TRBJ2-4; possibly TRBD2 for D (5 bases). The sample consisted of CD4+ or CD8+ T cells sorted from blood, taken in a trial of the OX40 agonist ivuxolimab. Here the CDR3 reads CASSSGPLGESIQYF. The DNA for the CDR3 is TGTGCCAGCAGCTCAGGACCCCTCGGGGAAAGCATTCAGTACTTC. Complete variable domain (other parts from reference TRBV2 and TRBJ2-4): EPEVTQTPSHQVTQMGQEVILRCVPISNHLYFYWYRQILGQKVEFLVSFYNNEISEKSEIFDDQFSVERPDGSNFTLKIRSTKLEDSAMYFCASSSGPLGESIQYFGAGTRLSVL.